This T cell receptor beta chain was captured by sequencing in a study of blood T cell repertoires in COVID-19. The wider study: Samples taken during acute and convalescent COVID-19 were collected in the United States, Italy and Spain. From T cells, B-cell-depleted T cells, or PBMCs came the material, which was cDNA or gDNA.

Original analysis: Estimates of nucleated cell counts were drawn from the amplification of reference gene primers. Clones were sequenced by immunoSEQ multiplex PCR, and TCRdb holds only the in-frame ones, with some missing. That table furnishes V, J and clone size, whereas the DNA furnished D and trimming. The table lists around 300,000 clones, over 75% of them singletons. The CDR3 totals 15 residues. V gave up 4 bases and J gave up 6 bases; unmatched junction bases: 6. Looked up from germline, CDR1 is SEHNR and CDR2 is FQNEAQ (reference sequence). This sequence originates from an older woman with acute or convalescent COVID-19. V and J are TRBV7-9 and TRBJ1-6, with TRBD1 identical over 7 bases. The sample taken for sequencing was peripheral blood. CDR3 amino acids: CASSSRTGSNSPLHF. The CDR3 nucleotides are TGTGCCAGCAGCTCCAGGACAGGTTCTAATTCACCCCTCCACTTT.